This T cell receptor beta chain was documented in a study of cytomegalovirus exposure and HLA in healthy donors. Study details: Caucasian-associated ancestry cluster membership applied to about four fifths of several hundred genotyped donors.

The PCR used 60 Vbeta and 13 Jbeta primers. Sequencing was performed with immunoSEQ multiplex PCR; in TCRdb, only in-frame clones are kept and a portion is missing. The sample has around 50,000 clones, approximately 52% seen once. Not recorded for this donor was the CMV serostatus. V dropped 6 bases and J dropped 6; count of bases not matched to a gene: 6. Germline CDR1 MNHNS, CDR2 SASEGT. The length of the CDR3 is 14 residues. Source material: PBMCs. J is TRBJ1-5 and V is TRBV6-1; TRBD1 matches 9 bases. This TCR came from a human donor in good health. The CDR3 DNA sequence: TGTGCCAGCAGCGATAACAGGGGGCGTCAGCCCCAGCATTTT. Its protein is CASSDNRGRQPQHF.